This T cell receptor beta chain stems from a study of T cell repertoires in breast cancer (dated by TCRdb to 2016 to 2017). About the investigation overall: Samples profiled in the study came from tumors, lymph nodes and peripheral blood lymphocytes of breast cancer patients, along with peripheral blood from healthy control donors. On average, sequencing produced roughly 500,000 sequences per sample and about 10 reads per input cell. Nine healthy donors, of an age range similar to that of the patients, were included as controls. After being minced and digested with Liberase and DNase, tumors and tumor-involved lymph nodes were passed through 70-um and 40-um filters. The study reasoned that TCRs shared between breast cancer patients would target shared antigens, given breast cancer's low mutational burden and rare common mutations. ER+/PR+ status was present in the majority of the approximately 21 patient tumors that were analyzed for shared TCRs. Tumor-free lymph nodes were processed without enzymatic digestion, and Ficoll was used to separate blood samples. General conclusions and limits of the study: Compared with tumor-free nodes, tumor-involved sentinel lymph nodes shared about fourfold more TCRs with matched tumor repertoires (7.7% versus 2%). TRBV7 predominance was observed among shared TCRs, which possibly reflected tumor recognition or mispriming bias from eight TRBV7 primers. Because transcript abundance and primer differences skewed clone recovery, emulsion RT-PCR was regarded as qualitative rather than quantitative. Shared TCRs were encoded by various nucleotide sequences, which suggests selection and expansion based on antigen. Discarding singleton TCRs and sampling only part of each tumor may have missed genuine antitumor clones. Approximately 19 TCR pairs were shared across seven or more patient tumors and rarely found in control blood, suggesting possible tumor specificity.

Paired alpha-beta TCRs of CD8+ T cells were analyzed using an expanded emulsion RT-PCR method with primers for all TCR V genes. CD8+ T cells were isolated with a CD8 positive selection kit and incubated overnight in 9 to 10 IU/mL IL-2 before emulsion RT-PCR. The library was prepared using emulsion pairing. Unpaired genes were suppressed by a second nested PCR containing blocking oligos, after which a third nested PCR added Illumina adaptors and barcodes. Between roughly 5,000 and 270,000 T cells, along with C-region, Stepout and V-region primers, were included in each emulsion RT-PCR master mix. The Micellula Emulsion and Purification Kit was used to make the emulsions, and Qiagen OneStep RT-PCR reagents were used for RT-PCR. Pooled libraries were sequenced on an Illumina MiSeq with paired-end 2 x 250 reads. The study's own analysis went as follows. In Galaxy, read pairs were joined and then clipped at the engineered overlap into separate alpha and beta files, and any unclipped reads were discarded. Alpha-beta pairs were assigned using CompleteTCR, a MiTCR-based pipeline in which chains sharing read cluster identifiers are linked by an R script. TCR sequences seen only once, which were about 1-3.2%, were removed as potential sequencing errors. The public reads were reprocessed in TCRdb via fastp at Q25 and MiXCR, keeping in-frame beta chains. Under each unique CDR3 protein, matching rows form one entry showing the most common genes and DNA. TCRdb, not the authors, supplied the V and J calls. The table for this sample lists some 37,000 distinct CDR3 sequences; 45% to 50% of them were counted only once. The ten most abundant clones make up less than 80% of the sample.

Points on this clonotype: Its cognate antigen has yet to be identified. This may be a read error, as it is one base from a much larger clone.

V drops 4 bases and J drops 5 bases, leaving 17 bases in between. The cysteine opens and the phenylalanine closes a CDR3 of 15 amino acids. Here the CDR3 DNA is all that survives: 45 bases in frame from base 1. CDR1 and CDR2 (MNHEY, SMNVEV) derive from the germline V gene (reference sequence). The sequencing sample was made of CD8+ T cells. The rearranged chain carries TRBV27 and TRBJ1-2; TRBD1 could be the D gene, as 5 bases match. The origin of this receptor is a pool of human donors with breast cancer or a healthy control (not recorded which). The CDR3 loop reads CASSSTGRLSYGYTF. The nucleotides read TGTGCCAGCAGTTCAACGGGACGGCTCTCATATGGCTACACCTTC.